This T cell receptor (beta chain) was found in a study of early T cells in non-severe SARS-CoV-2 infection. Study details: The study sequenced bulk RNA from unsorted whole blood, with chains unpaired. Study results and caveats: There was a bias toward anti-spike CD8 responses in VDJdb matching, which missed private and CD4 specificities.

Attached unique molecular identifiers marked individual cDNA molecules. Each CDR3 protein is one row after TCRdb ran MiXCR on the 5' RACE reads. Among about 42,000 distinct CDR3 sequences listed, 7% to 7.5% were seen once. This clonotype was seen a handful of times. No antigen is known for it. Sequencing was carried out using whole blood. This TCR was sampled from an adult who was a healthcare worker with PCR-confirmed SARS-CoV-2 infection or an uninfected control (not recorded which).

CDR3 in amino acids: CASSVLNEQFF. DNA for the CDR3: TGTGCCAGCAGCGTACTCAATGAGCAGTTCTTC. This chain uses TRBV2 with TRBJ2-1; no firm D call. The CDR3 sequence is 11 residues long. Trimming shortened V by 6 bases and J by 6 bases, and 6 bases separated the two germline ends. Germline values: CDR1 SNHLY, CDR2 FYNNEI.